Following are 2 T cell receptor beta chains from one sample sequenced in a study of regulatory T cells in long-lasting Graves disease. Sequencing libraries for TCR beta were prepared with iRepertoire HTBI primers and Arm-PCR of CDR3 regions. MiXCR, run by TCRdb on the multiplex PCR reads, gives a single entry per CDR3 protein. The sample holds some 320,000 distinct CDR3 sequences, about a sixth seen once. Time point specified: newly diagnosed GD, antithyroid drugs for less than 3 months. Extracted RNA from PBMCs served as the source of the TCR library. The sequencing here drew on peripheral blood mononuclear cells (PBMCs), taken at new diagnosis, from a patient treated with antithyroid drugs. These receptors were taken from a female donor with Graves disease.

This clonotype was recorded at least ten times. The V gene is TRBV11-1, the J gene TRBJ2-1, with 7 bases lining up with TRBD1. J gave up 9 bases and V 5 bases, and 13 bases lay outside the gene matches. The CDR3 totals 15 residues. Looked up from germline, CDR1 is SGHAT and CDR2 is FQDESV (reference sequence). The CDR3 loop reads CASSHESGQVGEQFF. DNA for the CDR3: TGTGCCAGCAGCCATGAGAGTGGACAGGTCGGTGAGCAGTTCTTC.

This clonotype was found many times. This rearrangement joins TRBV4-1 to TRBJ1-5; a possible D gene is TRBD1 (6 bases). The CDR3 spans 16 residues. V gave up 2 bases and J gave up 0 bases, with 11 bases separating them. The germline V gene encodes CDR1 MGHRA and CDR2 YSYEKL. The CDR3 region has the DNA TGCGCCAGCAGCCAATTAACAGGGACTAGCAATCAGCCCCAGCATTTT. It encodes CASSQLTGTSNQPQHF.